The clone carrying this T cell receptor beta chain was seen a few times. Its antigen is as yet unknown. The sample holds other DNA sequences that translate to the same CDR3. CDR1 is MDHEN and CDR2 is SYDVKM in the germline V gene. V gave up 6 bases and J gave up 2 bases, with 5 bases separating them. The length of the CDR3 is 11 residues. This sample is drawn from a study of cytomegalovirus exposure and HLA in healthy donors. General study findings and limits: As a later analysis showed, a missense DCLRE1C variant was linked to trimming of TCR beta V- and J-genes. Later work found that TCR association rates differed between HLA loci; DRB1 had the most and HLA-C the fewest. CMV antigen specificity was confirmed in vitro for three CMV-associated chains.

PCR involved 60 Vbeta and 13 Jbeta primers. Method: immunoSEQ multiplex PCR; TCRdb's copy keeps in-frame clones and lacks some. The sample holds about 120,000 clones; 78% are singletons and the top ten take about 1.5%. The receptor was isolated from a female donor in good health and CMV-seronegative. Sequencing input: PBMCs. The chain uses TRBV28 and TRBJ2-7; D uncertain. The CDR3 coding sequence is TGTGCCAGCAGCCAGACCTACGAGCAGTACTTC. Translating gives CASSQTYEQYF.